This TCR beta chain was obtained from a study of T cells in Graves' hyperthyroidism and ophthalmopathy. Whole-study results and caveats: Blood also contained most expanded thyroid clonotypes above 0.001.

TCR beta CDR3 sequences were amplified from RNA transcripts. Initially, a first-round RT-PCR of the TCR CDR3 employed the HTBI primer set. TCRdb analysed the multiplex PCR reads with MiXCR anew, one entry per CDR3 protein. Among 610,000 or so distinct CDR3 sequences listed, about 43% were seen once. Remarks on this clonotype: Antigen unknown. In this CDR3 the conserved last residue, phenylalanine or tryptophan, is missing, so a read error is likely.

Uncontrolled infections, other autoimmune diseases, pregnancy or lactation led to exclusion of patients. Clinical symptoms, serum thyroxine, TRAb, thyroid ultrasound and orbital computed tomography established diagnosis. Between the trimmed V and J ends, which lost 3 bases and 7 bases, there was a span of 17 bases. The CDR3 totals 15 residues. Germline assignment: CDR1 KGHDR and CDR2 SFDVKD. The chain carries TRBV24-1 and TRBJ2-5; the D gene is possibly TRBD2 (6 bases). Sample: peripheral blood or thyroid tissue (not recorded which). The receptor was derived from a woman younger than 35 with Graves' hyperthyroidism. In DNA, the CDR3 is TGTGCCACCAGTGATATGACGGGAGCCCTCAGGACCCAGTACCTC. Its protein is CATSDMTGALRTQYL.